This is a list of T cell receptor beta chains from one sample in a study of OX40 agonist ivuxolimab in advanced cancers. The table came from immunoSEQ multiplex PCR; TCRdb's copy has only in-frame clones and leaves some out. The sample contains more than 75,000 clones, 84% of which appear only once. The sequences come from CD4+ or CD8+ T cells sorted from blood, collected in a trial of the OX40 agonist ivuxolimab. These receptors all come from an adult with an advanced solid tumor such as melanoma, head and neck, liver or kidney cancer. The CDR3 runs from the conserved cysteine through the conserved F or W. A D gene is named only where the DNA matches it firmly.

CDR3aa | CDR3nt | d_gene | j_gene | v_gene
CSARKDEQFF | TGCAGCGCTCGGAAGGACGAGCAGTTCTTC | - | TRBJ2-1 | TRBV29-1
CASSLEGAVTQPQHF | TGTGCCAGCAGCTTAGAAGGGGCAGTCACCCAGCCCCAGCATTTT | - | TRBJ1-5 | TRBV11-2
CASRDYMSNEQFF | TGTGCCAGTAGGGACTACATGTCCAATGAGCAGTTCTTC | - | TRBJ2-1 | TRBV19
CAWRRRGPLGANVLTF | TGTGCCTGGAGGCGGAGGGGGCCGCTCGGGGCCAACGTCCTGACTTTC | - | TRBJ2-6 | TRBV30
CASRTISGSPFF | TGTGCCAGCAGGACAATTAGCGGGAGTCCGTTCTTC | TRBD2 | TRBJ2-1 | TRBV7-9
CASADRPATNEKLFF | TGTGCCAGCGCGGACAGACCCGCAACTAATGAAAAACTGTTTTTT | - | TRBJ1-4 | TRBV27
CASSLRESVAGGNEQFF | TGTGCCAGCAGCTTAAGGGAGTCGGTGGCAGGGGGCAATGAGCAGTTCTTC | TRBD1 | TRBJ2-1 | TRBV7-3
CASSPPTGSHYGYTF | TGTGCCAGCAGCCCCCCGACAGGGAGTCATTATGGCTACACCTTC | TRBD1 | TRBJ1-2 | TRBV2
CASSLGLGQSNTGELFF | TGTGCCAGCAGTTTAGGGTTGGGACAGTCGAACACCGGGGAGCTGTTTTTT | TRBD1 | TRBJ2-2 | TRBV28
CASRSGQGSYEQYF | TGTGCCAGCAGAAGTGGACAGGGCTCCTACGAGCAGTACTTC | TRBD1 | TRBJ2-7 | TRBV7-9
CASSIGTGPQETQYF | TGCGCCAGCAGTATTGGGACAGGCCCCCAAGAGACCCAGTACTTC | TRBD1 | TRBJ2-5 | TRBV5-1
CAWSPTGNSGYTF | TGTGCCTGGAGTCCGACAGGGAACTCTGGCTACACCTTC | TRBD1 | TRBJ1-2 | TRBV30
CAISAQGTNEKLFF | TGTGCCATCAGCGCACAGGGTACTAATGAAAAACTGTTTTTT | - | TRBJ1-4 | TRBV10-3
CASSLSMVAEAFF | TGTGCCAGCAGTTTATCGATGGTCGCTGAAGCTTTCTTT | - | TRBJ1-1 | TRBV27
CASSERFGDSEAFF | TGTGCCAGCAGTGAGAGGTTTGGGGACAGTGAAGCTTTCTTT | TRBD1 | TRBJ1-1 | TRBV6-4